Listed here are 16 T cell receptor beta chains from one sample, sequenced in a study of identical twins. MiXCR was run by TCRdb on the 5' RACE reads, yielding one entry per CDR3 protein. The top ten hold roughly 3% of the sample, which has a few hundred thousand distinct CDR3 sequences, approximately 9.6% seen once. The same data also contributed to another study, on yellow fever vaccine responses in identical twins.

The sequencing input was PBMCs. These TCRs come from a woman aged 18 to 35 in good health.

This clonotype has ten or more counts. V is TRBV5-1 and J is TRBJ1-1, with 7 bases lining up with TRBD1. Germline trimming cut 3 bases from V and 3 bases from J; bases unmatched to any gene: 5. The CDR3 has 14 amino acids. The germline V gene encodes CDR1 SGHRS and CDR2 YFSETQ. The CDR3 loop reads CASSYRGWDTEAFF. The CDR3 DNA is TGCGCCAGCAGCTACAGGGGCTGGGACACTGAAGCTTTCTTT.

This clonotype was observed many times. V gene TRBV5-1 combines with J gene TRBJ1-4; D remains ambiguous. The V end was cut by 2 bases, the J end by 0 bases, with 8 bases between. Germline loops: CDR1 SGHRS, CDR2 YFSETQ. CDR3 length: 15 residues. CDR3 residues: CASSFRGATNEKLFF. The CDR3 coding sequence is TGCGCCAGCAGCTTTAGAGGTGCAACTAATGAAAAACTGTTTTTT.

This clonotype appeared a few times. The J gene is TRBJ2-3, the V gene TRBV5-1; 9 bases match TRBD1. Germline values: CDR1 SGHRS, CDR2 YFSETQ. Trimming at V came to 3 bases and at J to 5 bases, leaving 4 bases not matched to a gene. The CDR3 sequence is 14 residues long. DNA for the CDR3: TGCGCCAGCAGCTCGGGACAGGGCGGAGATACGCAGTATTTT. Its translation is CASSSGQGGDTQYF.

This clonotype was observed a handful of times. The J gene is TRBJ2-7, the V gene TRBV11-2; D is possibly TRBD2 (6 bases). Germline V gene lookup returns CDR1 SGHAT and CDR2 FQNNGV. V lost 2 bases and J 0 bases, leaving 23 bases between the germline ends. The CDR3 covers 19 residues. The CDR3 DNA follows: TGTGCCAGCAGCTTATTGCCCCCCGGGGGTCTCTTCAGCTCCTACGAGCAGTACTTC. Translation: CASSLLPPGGLFSSYEQYF.

This clonotype was picked up a small number of times. The chain combines TRBV5-1 with TRBJ2-2, with TRBD2 matching 10 bases. The CDR3 is 15 amino acids. J was trimmed by 7 bases and V by 4 bases; bases with no gene match: 7. Germline V lookup: CDR1 SGHRS, CDR2 YFSETQ. The DNA for the CDR3 is TGCGCCAGCAGCGCAGGGACTAGCGAAAGCGGGGAGCTGTTTTTT. Its translation is CASSAGTSESGELFF. Full variable domain (remainder filled in from reference TRBV5-1 and TRBJ2-2): KAGVTQTPRYLIKTRGQQVTLSCSPISGHRSVSWYQQTPGQGLQFLFEYFSETQRNKGNFPGRFSGRQFSNSRSEMNVSTLELGDSALYLCASSAGTSESGELFFGEGSRLTVL.

At least ten counts were recorded for this clonotype. The rearrangement links TRBV5-5 to TRBJ2-3, with D possibly matching TRBD1 (6 bases). Per the germline V gene, CDR1 is SGHKS and CDR2 is YYEKEE (reference sequence). V gave up 1 base and J gave up 3 bases, with 12 bases separating them. CDR3 length equals 15 residues. DNA for the CDR3: TGTGCCAGCAGCTTGTTAGGCAGGGGTACAGATACGCAGTATTTT. It is translated as CASSLLGRGTDTQYF.

This clonotype occurred a few times. The chain couples TRBV2 to TRBJ2-5; no definite D call. CDR3 length: 14 amino acids. The germline V gene has CDR1 SNHLY and CDR2 FYNNEI. Trimming removed 3 bases at V and 1 base at J, with 9 bases between. CDR3 loop: CASSDYPSQETQYF. In DNA, the CDR3 is TGTGCCAGCAGTGATTATCCTAGCCAAGAGACCCAGTACTTC.

The sample holds a few counts of this clonotype. The V call is TRBV7-2, the J call TRBJ2-1, with D perhaps TRBD2 (7 bases). Trimming removed 5 bases from V and 4 bases from J, with 18 bases in between. Germline assignment: CDR1 SGHTA and CDR2 FQGNSA. The CDR3 loop spans 16 amino acids. The CDR3: CASSAKGGRGYNEQFF. For the CDR3, the DNA is TGTGCCAGCAGCGCGAAAGGGGGGCGGGGGTACAATGAGCAGTTCTTC.

In its sample, this clonotype was seen many times. The chain uses TRBV14 and TRBJ1-1; D is uncertain. Germline V gene lookup returns CDR1 SGHDN and CDR2 FVKESK. CDR3 length: 13 residues. The ends were cut back, 6 bases at V and 3 bases at J, with 11 bases in the middle. The CDR3 nucleotides are TGTGCCAGCAGTCGCAAAGGGTACACTGAAGCTTTCTTT. Translation gives CASSRKGYTEAFF.

The table lists this clonotype with many counts. The chain uses TRBV20-1 and TRBJ2-1, with 8 bases lining up with TRBD2. The CDR3 spans 19 residues. CDR1 is DFQATT, CDR2 SNEGSKA, per germline (reference sequence). The V segment lost 3 bases and the J segment 0 bases; nucleotides outside the gene matches: 16. CDR3 nucleotide sequence: TGCAGTGCTAGTGGGGGGGCAGGGGAGCGGGAGAGCTCCTACAATGAGCAGTTCTTC. Its translation: CSASGGAGERESSYNEQFF.

In its sample, this clonotype was seen many times. This chain links TRBV9 with TRBJ2-2; D may be TRBD1 (5 bases). V lost 0 bases and J 4 bases, leaving 10 bases between the germline ends. Germline CDR1 SGDLS, CDR2 YYNGEE. This CDR3 region has 15 residues. The CDR3 DNA sequence: TGTGCCAGCAGCGTAGAAGGGGATGGCACCGGGGAGCTGTTTTTT. Translating it yields CASSVEGDGTGELFF.

This clonotype was recorded at least ten times. V and J are TRBV5-4 and TRBJ2-3, with 9 bases fitting TRBD1. Trimming removed 7 bases from V and 1 base from J; junction bases left unmatched: 7. The CDR3 totals 15 residues. Germline CDR1 SGHNT, CDR2 YYREEE (reference sequence). CDR3 loop: CASGSGDRGTDTQYF. CDR3 bases: TGTGCCAGCGGATCGGGGGACAGGGGCACAGATACGCAGTATTTT.

Many counts were recorded for this clonotype. The CDR3 sequence is CASSQPSLGLAGYNEQFF. CDR3 coding DNA: TGTGCCAGCAGCCAACCCTCGCTTGGCCTAGCGGGGTACAATGAGCAGTTCTTC. The J gene is TRBJ2-1, the V gene TRBV14, with 9 bases identical to TRBD2. CDR1 and CDR2 (germline): SGHDN, FVKESK. The ends lost 2 bases at V and 4 bases at J; junction bases unmatched: 12. This CDR3 is built from 18 residues.

This clonotype came up a few times. This chain connects TRBV7-6 to TRBJ1-1; D is unclear. Germline-derived CDR1 and CDR2 are SGHVS and FNYEAQ. The CDR3 runs to 14 residues. The ends were cut back, 3 bases at V and 0 bases at J, with 8 bases in the middle. The CDR3 here is CASSLTSMNTEAFF. The CDR3 DNA follows: TGTGCCAGCAGCTTGACAAGTATGAACACTGAAGCTTTCTTT.

This clonotype was seen many times. The V and J genes are TRBV5-1 and TRBJ1-2; D gene unclear. Germline CDR1 and CDR2: SGHRS and YFSETQ. The V end lost 0 bases, the J end lost 2 bases, and 5 bases lay between the germline ends. The CDR3 totals 13 residues. The CDR3 region is CASSLVGNYGYTF. The CDR3 DNA follows: TGCGCCAGCAGCTTGGTGGGAAACTATGGCTACACCTTC.

In this sample, this clonotype turned up many times. The chain joins TRBV25-1 to TRBJ2-2; D is possibly TRBD1 or TRBD2 (5 bases each). V was shortened by 6 bases and J by 5 bases, with 16 bases between the two germline ends. Germline CDR1 reads MGHDK; CDR2 reads SYGVNS. This CDR3 region has 15 residues. CDR3 amino acids: CASSQLMGRTGELFF. The CDR3 bases are TGTGCCAGCAGCCAACTAATGGGACGAACCGGGGAGCTGTTTTTT.